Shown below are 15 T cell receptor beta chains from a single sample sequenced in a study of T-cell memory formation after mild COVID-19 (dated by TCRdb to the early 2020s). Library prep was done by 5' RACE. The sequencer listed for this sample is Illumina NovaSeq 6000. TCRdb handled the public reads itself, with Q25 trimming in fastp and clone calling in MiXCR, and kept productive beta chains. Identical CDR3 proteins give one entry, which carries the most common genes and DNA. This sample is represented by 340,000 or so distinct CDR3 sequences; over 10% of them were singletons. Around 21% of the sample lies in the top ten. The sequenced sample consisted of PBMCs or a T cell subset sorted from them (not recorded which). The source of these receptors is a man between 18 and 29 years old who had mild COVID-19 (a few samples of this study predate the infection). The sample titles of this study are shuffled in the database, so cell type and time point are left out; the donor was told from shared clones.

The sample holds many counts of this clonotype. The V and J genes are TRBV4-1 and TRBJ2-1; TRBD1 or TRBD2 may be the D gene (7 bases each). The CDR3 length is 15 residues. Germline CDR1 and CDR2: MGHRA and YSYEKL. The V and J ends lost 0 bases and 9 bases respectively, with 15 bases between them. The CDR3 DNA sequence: TGCGCCAGCAGCCAAGATCAGGGGGGGGGCGTTGAGCAGTTCTTC. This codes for CASSQDQGGGVEQFF.

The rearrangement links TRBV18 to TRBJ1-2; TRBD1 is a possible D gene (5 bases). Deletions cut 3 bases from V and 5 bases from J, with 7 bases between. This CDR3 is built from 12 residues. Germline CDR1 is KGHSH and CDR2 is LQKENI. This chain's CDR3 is CASSPTVYGYTF. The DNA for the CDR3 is TGTGCCAGCTCACCGACAGTTTATGGCTACACCTTC.

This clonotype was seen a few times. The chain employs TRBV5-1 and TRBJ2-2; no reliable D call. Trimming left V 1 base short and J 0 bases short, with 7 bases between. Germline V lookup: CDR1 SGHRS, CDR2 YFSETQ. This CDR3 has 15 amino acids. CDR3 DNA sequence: TGCGCCAGCAGCTTGTCCTACCCGAACACCGGGGAGCTGTTTTTT. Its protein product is CASSLSYPNTGELFF.

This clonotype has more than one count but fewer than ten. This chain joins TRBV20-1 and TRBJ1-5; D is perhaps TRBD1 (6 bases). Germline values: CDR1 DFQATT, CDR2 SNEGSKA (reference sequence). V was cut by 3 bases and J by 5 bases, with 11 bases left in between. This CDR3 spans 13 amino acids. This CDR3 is CSARTGRDQPQHF. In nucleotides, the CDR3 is TGCAGTGCTAGGACAGGTCGTGATCAGCCCCAGCATTTT.

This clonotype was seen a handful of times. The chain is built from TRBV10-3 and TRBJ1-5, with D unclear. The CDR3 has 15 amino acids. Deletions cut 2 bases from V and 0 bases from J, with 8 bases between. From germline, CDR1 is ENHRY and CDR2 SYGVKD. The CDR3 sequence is CAISEVRYSNQPQHF. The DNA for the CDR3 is TGTGCCATCAGTGAGGTCAGGTATAGCAATCAGCCCCAGCATTTT.

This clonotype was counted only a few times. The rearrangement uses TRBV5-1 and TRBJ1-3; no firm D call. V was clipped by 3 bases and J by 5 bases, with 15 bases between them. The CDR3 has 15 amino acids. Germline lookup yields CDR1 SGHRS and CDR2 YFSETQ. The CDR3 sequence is CASSSYLDGRNTIYF. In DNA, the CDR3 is TGCGCCAGCAGCTCGTACCTCGACGGTCGAAACACCATATATTTT.

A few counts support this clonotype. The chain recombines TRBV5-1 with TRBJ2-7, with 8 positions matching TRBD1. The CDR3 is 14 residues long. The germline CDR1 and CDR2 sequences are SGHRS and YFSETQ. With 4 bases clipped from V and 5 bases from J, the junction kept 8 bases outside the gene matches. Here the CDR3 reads CASSRDRGRDEQYF. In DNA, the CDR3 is TGCGCCAGCAGCCGCGACAGGGGTAGGGACGAGCAGTACTTC.

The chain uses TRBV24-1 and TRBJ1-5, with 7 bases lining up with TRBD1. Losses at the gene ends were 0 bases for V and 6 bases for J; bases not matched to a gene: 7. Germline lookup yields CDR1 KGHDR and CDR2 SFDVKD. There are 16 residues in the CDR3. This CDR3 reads CATSDLRGQLFQPQHF. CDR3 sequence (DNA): TGTGCCACCAGTGATTTGAGGGGACAGTTGTTTCAGCCCCAGCATTTT.

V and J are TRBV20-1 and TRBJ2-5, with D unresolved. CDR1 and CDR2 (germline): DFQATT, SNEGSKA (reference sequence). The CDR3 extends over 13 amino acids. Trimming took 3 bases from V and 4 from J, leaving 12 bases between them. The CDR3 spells CSASLGIGETQYF. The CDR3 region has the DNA TGCAGTGCTAGTTTGGGGATCGGAGAGACCCAGTACTTC.

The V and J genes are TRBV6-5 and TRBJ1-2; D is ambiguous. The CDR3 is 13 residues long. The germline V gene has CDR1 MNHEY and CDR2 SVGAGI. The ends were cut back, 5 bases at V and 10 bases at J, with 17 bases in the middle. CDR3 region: CASSVLAGLSYTF. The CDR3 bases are TGTGCCAGCAGTGTCCTAGCCGGTTTGTCCTACACCTTC.

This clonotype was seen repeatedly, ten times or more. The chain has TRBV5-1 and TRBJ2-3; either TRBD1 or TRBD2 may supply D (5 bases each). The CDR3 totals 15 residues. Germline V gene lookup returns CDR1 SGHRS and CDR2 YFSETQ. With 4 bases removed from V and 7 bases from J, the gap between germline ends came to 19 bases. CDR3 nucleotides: TGCGCCAGCAGCACCGGGACGCCGGGCAGGAATACGCAGTATTTT. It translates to CASSTGTPGRNTQYF.

Here the CDR3 reads CASTDPRGSNEQFF. In nucleotides, the CDR3 is TGCGCCAGCACCGATCCCAGGGGTAGCAATGAGCAGTTCTTC. This chain connects TRBV5-1 to TRBJ2-1, with D possibly matching TRBD1 (6 bases). Trimming shortened V by 6 bases and J by 6 bases, and 16 bases separated the two germline ends. CDR3 length: 14 amino acids. The germline V gene has CDR1 SGHRS and CDR2 YFSETQ.

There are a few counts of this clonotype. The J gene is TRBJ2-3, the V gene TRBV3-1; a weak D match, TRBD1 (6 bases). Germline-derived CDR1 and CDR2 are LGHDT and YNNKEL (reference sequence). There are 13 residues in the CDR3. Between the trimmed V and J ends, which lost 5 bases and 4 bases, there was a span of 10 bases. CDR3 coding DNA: TGTGCCAGCAGCAGGGGGTGGGCAGATACGCAGTATTTT. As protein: CASSRGWADTQYF.

This chain's CDR3 is CASSITASGANVLTF. Written as DNA, the CDR3 is TGTGCCAGCAGCATTACAGCCTCTGGGGCCAACGTCCTGACTTTC. The chain employs TRBV7-9 and TRBJ2-6; D gene ambiguous. V dropped 5 bases and J dropped 0 bases, with 8 bases sitting between them. CDR1 is SEHNR, CDR2 FQNEAQ, per germline (reference sequence). The CDR3 is 15 amino acids.

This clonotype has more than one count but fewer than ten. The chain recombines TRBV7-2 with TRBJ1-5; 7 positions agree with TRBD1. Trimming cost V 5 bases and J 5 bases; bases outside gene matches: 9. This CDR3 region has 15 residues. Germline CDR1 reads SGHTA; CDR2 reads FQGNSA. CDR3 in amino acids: CASSPMDRPDQPQHF. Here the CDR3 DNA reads TGTGCCAGCAGCCCAATGGACAGGCCAGATCAGCCCCAGCATTTT. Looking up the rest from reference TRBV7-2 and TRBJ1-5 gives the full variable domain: GAGVSQSPSNKVTEKGKDVELRCDPISGHTALYWYRQSLGQGLEFLIYFQGNSAPDKSGLPSDRFSAERTGGSVSTLTIQRTQQEDSAVYLCASSPMDRPDQPQHFGDGTRLSIL.